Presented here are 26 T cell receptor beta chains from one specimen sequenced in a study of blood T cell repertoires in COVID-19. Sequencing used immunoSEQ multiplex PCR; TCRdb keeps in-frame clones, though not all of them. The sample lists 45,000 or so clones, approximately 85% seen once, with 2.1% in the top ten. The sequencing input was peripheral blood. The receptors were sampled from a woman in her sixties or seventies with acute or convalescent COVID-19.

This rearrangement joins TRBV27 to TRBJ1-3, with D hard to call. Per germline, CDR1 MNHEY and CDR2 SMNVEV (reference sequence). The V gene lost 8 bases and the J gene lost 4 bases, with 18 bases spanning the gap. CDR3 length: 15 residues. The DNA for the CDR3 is TGTGCCAGCTCCCCACGGGGTAACGTGGGAAACACCATATATTTT. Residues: CASSPRGNVGNTIYF.

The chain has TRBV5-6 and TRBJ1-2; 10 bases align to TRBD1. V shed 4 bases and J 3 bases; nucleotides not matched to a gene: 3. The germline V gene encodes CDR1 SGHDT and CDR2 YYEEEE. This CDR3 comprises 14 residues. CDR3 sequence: CASSRGQGDYGYTF. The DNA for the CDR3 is TGTGCCAGCAGCCGTGGACAGGGGGACTATGGCTACACCTTC.

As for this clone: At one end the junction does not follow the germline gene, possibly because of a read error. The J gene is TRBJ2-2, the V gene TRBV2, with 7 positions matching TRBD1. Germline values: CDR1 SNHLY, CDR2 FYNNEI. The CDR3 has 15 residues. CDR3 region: CASREGTANTGELFF. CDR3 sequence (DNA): TGTGCCAGCAGAGAAGGGACAGCCAACACCGGGGAGCTGTTTTTT.

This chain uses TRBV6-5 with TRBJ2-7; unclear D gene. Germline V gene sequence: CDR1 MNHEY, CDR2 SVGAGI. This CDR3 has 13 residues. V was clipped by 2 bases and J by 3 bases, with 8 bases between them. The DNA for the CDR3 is TGTGCCAGCAGTTACCAAGTCAGCTACGAGCAGTACTTC. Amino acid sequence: CASSYQVSYEQYF.

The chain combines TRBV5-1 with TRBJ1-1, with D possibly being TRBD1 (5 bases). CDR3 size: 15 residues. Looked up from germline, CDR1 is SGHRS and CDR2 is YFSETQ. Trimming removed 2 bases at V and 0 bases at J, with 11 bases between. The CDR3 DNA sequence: TGCGCCAGCAGCTTCTCGGGGGATTTGAACACTGAAGCTTTCTTT. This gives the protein CASSFSGDLNTEAFF.

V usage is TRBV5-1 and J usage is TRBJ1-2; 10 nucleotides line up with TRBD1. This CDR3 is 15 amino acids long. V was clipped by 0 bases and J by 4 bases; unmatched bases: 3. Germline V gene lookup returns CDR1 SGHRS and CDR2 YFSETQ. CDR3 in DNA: TGCGCCAGCAGCTTGGCCGGGACAGGGGCCTATGGCTACACCTTC. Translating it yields CASSLAGTGAYGYTF.

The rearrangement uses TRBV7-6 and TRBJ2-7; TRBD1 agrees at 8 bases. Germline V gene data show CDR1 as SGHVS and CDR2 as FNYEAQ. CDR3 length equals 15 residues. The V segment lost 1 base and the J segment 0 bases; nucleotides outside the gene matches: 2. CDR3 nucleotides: TGTGCCAGCAGCTTAGGCGACAGGGGCTCCTACGAGCAGTACTTC. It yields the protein CASSLGDRGSYEQYF.

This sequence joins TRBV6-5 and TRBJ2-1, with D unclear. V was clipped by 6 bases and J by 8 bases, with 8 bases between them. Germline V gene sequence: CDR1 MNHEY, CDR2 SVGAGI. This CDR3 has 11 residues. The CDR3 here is CASRAVDEQFF. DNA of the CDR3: TGTGCCAGCAGAGCCGTAGATGAGCAGTTCTTC.

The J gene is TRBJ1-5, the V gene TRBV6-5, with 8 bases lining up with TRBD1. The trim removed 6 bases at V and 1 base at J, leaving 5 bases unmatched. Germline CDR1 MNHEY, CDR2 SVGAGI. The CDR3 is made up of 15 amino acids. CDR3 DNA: TGTGCCAGCAGCAGGACAGGGATAAGCAATCAGCCCCAGCATTTT. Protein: CASSRTGISNQPQHF.

The CDR3 loop reads CASSFGRADYGYTF. Written as DNA, the CDR3 is TGTGCCAGCAGTTTTGGCAGGGCGGACTATGGCTACACCTTC. This chain uses TRBV28 with TRBJ1-2, with D perhaps matching TRBD1 (5 bases). The CDR3 covers 14 residues. Germline V CDR1 and CDR2: MDHEN, SYDVKM. The V end was cut by 3 bases, the J end by 3 bases, with 11 bases between.

The CDR3 coding sequence is TGTGCCAGCAGCCCGGACAGGTCTTCCTACGAGCAGTACTTC. Residues: CASSPDRSSYEQYF. The chain couples TRBV11-3 to TRBJ2-7, with TRBD1 identical over 7 bases. The trim removed 5 bases at V and 1 base at J, leaving 5 bases unmatched. In germline, CDR1 is SGHNT, CDR2 YENEEA. The CDR3 extends over 14 amino acids.

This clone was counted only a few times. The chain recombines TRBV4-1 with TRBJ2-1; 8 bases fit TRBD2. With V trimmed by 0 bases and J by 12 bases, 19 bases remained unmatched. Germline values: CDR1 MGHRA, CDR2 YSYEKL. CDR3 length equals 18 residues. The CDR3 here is CASSQDAGGTSMFFGQFF. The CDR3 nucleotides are TGCGCCAGCAGCCAAGATGCTGGCGGGACTAGTATGTTTTTTGGGCAGTTCTTC.

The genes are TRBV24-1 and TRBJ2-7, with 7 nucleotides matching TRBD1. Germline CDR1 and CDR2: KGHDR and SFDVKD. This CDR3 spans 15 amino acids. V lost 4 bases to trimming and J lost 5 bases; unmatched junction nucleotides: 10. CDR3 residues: CATSDFRQGYDEQYF. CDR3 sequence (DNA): TGTGCCACCAGTGACTTTCGACAGGGTTATGACGAGCAGTACTTC.

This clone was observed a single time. This chain's CDR3 is CATIYGYTF. The CDR3 bases are TGTGCCACCATATATGGCTACACCTTC. The chain employs TRBV24-1 and TRBJ1-2; D is unclear. V shed 8 bases and J shed 5 bases, with 2 bases lying between them. Germline V lookup: CDR1 KGHDR, CDR2 SFDVKD. The CDR3 spans 9 residues.

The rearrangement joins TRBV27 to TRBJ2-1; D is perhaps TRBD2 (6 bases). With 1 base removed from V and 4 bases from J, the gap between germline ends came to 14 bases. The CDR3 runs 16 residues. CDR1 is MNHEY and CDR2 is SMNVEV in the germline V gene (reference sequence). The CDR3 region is CASSLYGAGLYNEQFF. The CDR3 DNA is TGTGCCAGCAGTTTATATGGGGCGGGATTATACAATGAGCAGTTCTTC.

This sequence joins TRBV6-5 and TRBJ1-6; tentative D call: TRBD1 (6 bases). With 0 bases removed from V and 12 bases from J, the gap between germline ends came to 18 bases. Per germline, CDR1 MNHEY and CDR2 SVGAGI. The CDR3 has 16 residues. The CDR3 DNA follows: TGTGCCAGCAGTTACTCGCCCACCGAGGGACAAAGACCCCTCCACTTT. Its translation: CASSYSPTEGQRPLHF.

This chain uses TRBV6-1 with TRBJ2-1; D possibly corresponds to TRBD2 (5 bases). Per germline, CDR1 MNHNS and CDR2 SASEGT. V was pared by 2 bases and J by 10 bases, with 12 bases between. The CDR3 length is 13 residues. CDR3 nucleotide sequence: TGTGCCAGCAGTGAAAGGAGGTTCGGGGAGCAGTTCTTC. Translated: CASSERRFGEQFF.

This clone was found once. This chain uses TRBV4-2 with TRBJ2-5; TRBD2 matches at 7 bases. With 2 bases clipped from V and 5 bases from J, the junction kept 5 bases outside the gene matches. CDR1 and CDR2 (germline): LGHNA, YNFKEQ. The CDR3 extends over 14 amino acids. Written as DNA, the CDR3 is TGTGCCAGCAGCCAAAAAGGACTAGGGGAGACCCAGTACTTC. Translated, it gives CASSQKGLGETQYF.

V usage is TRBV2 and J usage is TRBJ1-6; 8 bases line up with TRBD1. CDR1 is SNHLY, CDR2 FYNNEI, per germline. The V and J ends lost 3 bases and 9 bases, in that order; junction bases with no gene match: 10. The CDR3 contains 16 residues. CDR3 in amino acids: CASSEGQAPGRSPLHF. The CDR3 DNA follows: TGTGCCAGCAGTGAGGGACAGGCCCCCGGGCGTTCACCCCTCCACTTT.

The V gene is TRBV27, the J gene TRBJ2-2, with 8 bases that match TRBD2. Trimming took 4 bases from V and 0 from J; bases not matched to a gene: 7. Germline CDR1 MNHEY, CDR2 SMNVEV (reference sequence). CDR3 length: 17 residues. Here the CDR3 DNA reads TGTGCCAGCAGTTGGACGGGGGGGAACGCGAACACCGGGGAGCTGTTTTTT. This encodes CASSWTGGNANTGELFF.

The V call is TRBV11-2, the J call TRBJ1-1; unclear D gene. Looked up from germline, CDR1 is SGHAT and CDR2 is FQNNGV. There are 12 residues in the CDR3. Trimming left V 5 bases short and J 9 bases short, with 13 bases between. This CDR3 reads CASSPRGLQAFF. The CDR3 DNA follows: TGTGCCAGCAGCCCCCGCGGACTCCAAGCTTTCTTT. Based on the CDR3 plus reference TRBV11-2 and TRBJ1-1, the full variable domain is EAGVAQSPRYKIIEKRQSVAFWCNPISGHATLYWYQQILGQGPKLLIQFQNNGVVDDSQLPKDRFSAERLKGVDSTLKIQPAKLEDSAVYLCASSPRGLQAFFGQGTRLTVV.

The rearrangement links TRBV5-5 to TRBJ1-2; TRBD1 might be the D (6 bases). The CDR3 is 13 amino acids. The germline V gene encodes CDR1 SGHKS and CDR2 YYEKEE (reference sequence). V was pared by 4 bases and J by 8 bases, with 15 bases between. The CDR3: CASSPTGVGGYTF. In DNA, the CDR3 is TGTGCCAGCAGCCCGACAGGAGTCGGGGGCTACACCTTC.

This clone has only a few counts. CDR3 DNA: TGTGCCAGCAGCGCGGGACAGACCCTCGACACTGAAGCTTTCTTT. This codes for CASSAGQTLDTEAFF. The chain uses TRBV4-2 and TRBJ1-1, with 7 positions matching TRBD1. V shed 5 bases and J 3 bases; nucleotides not matched to a gene: 9. The CDR3 consists of 15 residues. Looked up from germline, CDR1 is LGHNA and CDR2 is YNFKEQ.

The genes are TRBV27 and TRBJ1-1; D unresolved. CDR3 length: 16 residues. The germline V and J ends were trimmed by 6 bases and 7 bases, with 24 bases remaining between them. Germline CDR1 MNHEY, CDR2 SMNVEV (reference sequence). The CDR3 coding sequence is TGTGCCAGCAGCTTGCTCCCGCTAGGCCAAAGGAATGAAGCTTTCTTT. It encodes CASSLLPLGQRNEAFF.

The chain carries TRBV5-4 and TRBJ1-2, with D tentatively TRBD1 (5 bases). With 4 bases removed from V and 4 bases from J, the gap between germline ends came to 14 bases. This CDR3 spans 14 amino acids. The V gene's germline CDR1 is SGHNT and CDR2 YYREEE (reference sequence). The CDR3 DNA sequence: TGTGCCAGCAGCCTAAACACGGACACCTATGGCTACACCTTC. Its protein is CASSLNTDTYGYTF.

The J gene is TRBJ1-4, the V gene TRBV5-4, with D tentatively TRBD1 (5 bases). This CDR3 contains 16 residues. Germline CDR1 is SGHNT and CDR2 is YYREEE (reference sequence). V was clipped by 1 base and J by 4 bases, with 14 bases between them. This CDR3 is CASSLNRAGGNEKLFF. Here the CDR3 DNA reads TGTGCCAGCAGCTTGAATCGGGCCGGGGGTAATGAAAAACTGTTTTTT.